This TCR beta chain was recovered during a study of cytomegalovirus exposure and HLA in healthy donors. Study-wide findings and caveats: Reports showed the classifier diagnosing cytomegalovirus status with high specificity and sensitivity.

Produced via immunoSEQ multiplex PCR; TCRdb's table is partial and in-frame only. The table shows around 140,000 clones, with more than 75% occurring only once. The CDR3 covers 15 residues. Germline V lookup: CDR1 WSHSY, CDR2 SAAADI. The V end was cut by 2 bases, the J end by 3 bases, with 12 bases between. Points on this clone: Antigen unknown.

This receptor was obtained from a man between 18 and 35 years old in good health and CMV-seropositive. The sample consisted of PBMCs. The rearrangement uses TRBV10-2 and TRBJ2-3; D is undetermined. The CDR3 DNA follows: TGCGCCAGCAGTGAGGGTAGCACGTGGACAGATACGCAGTATTTT. Its protein is CASSEGSTWTDTQYF.